This paragraph reports one TCR beta chain. The source of the sample is a study of blood T cell repertoires in COVID-19. Measured with immunoSEQ multiplex PCR; TCRdb has only the in-frame clones, and not every one. The sample has fewer than 350,000 clones, approximately 89% seen once; the top ten hold 1.6%. The CDR3 runs 14 residues. Trimming stripped 2 bases from V and 7 bases from J, with 14 bases between. From germline, CDR1 is SGHTA and CDR2 FQGNSA. The receptor was isolated from a woman in her 30s with COVID-19, enrolled during active disease. Sequencing used peripheral blood. The rearrangement links TRBV7-2 to TRBJ1-2; TRBD1 might be the D (5 bases). This CDR3 is CASSLPGPGGGYTF. Written as DNA, the CDR3 is TGTGCCAGCAGCTTACCAGGGCCCGGGGGTGGCTACACCTTC.